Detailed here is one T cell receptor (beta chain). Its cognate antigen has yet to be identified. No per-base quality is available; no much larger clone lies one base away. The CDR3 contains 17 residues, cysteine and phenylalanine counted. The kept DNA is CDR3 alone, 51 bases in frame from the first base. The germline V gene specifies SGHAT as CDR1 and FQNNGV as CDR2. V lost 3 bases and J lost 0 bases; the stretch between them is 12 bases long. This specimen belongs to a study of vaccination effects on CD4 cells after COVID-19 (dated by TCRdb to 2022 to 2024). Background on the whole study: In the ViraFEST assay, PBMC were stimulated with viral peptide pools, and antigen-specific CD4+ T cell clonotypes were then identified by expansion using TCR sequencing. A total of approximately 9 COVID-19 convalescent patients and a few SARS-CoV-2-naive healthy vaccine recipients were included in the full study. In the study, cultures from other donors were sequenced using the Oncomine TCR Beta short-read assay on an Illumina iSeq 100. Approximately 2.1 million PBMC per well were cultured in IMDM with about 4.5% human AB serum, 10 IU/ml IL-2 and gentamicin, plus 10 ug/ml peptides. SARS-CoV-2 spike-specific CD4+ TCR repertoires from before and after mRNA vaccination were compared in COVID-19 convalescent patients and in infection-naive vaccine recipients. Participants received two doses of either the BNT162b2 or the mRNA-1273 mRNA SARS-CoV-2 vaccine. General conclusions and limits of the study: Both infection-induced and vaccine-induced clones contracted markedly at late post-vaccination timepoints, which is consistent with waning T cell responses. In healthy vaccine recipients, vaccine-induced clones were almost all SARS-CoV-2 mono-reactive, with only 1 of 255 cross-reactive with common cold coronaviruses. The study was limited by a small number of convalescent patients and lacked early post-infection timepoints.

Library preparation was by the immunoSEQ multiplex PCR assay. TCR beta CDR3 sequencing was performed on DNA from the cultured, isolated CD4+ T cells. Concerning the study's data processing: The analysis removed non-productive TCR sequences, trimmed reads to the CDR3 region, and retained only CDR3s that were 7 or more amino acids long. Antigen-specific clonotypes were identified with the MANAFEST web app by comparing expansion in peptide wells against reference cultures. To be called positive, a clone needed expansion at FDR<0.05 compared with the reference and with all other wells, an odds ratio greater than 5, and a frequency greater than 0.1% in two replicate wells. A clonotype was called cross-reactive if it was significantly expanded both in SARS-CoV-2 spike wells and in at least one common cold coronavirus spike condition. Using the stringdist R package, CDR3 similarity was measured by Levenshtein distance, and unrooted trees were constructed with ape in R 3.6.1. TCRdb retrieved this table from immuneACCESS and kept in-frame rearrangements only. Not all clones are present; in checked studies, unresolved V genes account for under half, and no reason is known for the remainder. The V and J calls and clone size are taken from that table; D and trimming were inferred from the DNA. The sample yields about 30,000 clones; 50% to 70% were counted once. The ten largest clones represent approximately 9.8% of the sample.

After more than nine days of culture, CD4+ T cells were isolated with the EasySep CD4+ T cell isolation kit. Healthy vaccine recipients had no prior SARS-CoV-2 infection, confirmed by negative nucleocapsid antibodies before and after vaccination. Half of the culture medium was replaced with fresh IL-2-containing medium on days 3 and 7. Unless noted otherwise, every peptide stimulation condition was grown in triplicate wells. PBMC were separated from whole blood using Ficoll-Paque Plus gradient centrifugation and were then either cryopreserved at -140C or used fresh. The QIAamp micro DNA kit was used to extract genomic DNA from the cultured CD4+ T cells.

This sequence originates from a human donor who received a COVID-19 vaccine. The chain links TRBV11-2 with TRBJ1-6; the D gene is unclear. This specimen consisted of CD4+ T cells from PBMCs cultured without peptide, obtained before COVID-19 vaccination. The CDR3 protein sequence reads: CASSLDLATSYNSPLHF. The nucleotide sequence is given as TGTGCCAGCAGCTTGGATTTAGCGACCTCCTATAATTCACCCCTCCACTTT.